These 30 T cell receptor beta chains originate from one sample sequenced in a study of a mutant IDH1 vaccine in newly diagnosed glioma. As to time point: baseline, week 1 (first vaccination visit). Treatment: pre-vaccination baseline after standard-of-care therapy. The method was immunoSEQ multiplex PCR; TCRdb's version includes in-frame clones alone and lacks a portion of them. Among about 66,000 clones listed, roughly 85% were seen once. The sequencing used PBMCs, collected from a glioma patient treated with radiotherapy, temozolomide or both. The source of these receptors is a man aged 30 to 39 with glioma.

This chain uses TRBV7-9 with TRBJ2-5; TRBD1 aligns across 7 bases. CDR1 is SEHNR and CDR2 is FQNEAQ in the germline V gene (reference sequence). Trimming cost V 4 bases and J 4 bases; bases outside gene matches: 12. This CDR3 has 16 amino acids. The CDR3 DNA is TGTGCCAGCAGCTCGGGGACAGTCAGAGGCCGAGAGACCCAGTACTTC. Its protein is CASSSGTVRGRETQYF.

This sequence joins TRBV7-9 and TRBJ2-5; D unresolved. CDR3 length: 12 amino acids. Germline V lookup: CDR1 SEHNR, CDR2 FQNEAQ (reference sequence). The V gene lost 6 bases and the J gene lost 3 bases, with 8 bases spanning the gap. This chain's CDR3 is CASRSIEETQYF. In DNA form, the CDR3 reads TGTGCCAGCAGATCGATTGAAGAGACCCAGTACTTC.

CDR3 bases: TGTGCCAGCAGCTTAGTAGAAAGTGGGGAGACCCAGTACTTC. This encodes CASSLVESGETQYF. The chain links TRBV7-9 to TRBJ2-5; no definite D call. V was clipped by 1 base and J by 5 bases, with 11 bases between them. CDR1 and CDR2 from the germline V gene are SEHNR and FQNEAQ (reference sequence). The CDR3 runs to 14 residues.

The chain employs TRBV5-4 and TRBJ2-1; 8 nucleotides match TRBD2. Trimming at V came to 4 bases and at J to 9 bases, leaving 12 bases not matched to a gene. Germline V gene sequence: CDR1 SGHNT, CDR2 YYREEE (reference sequence). The CDR3 is 15 residues long. CDR3 amino acids: CASSAGGLARGEQFF. In DNA, the CDR3 is TGTGCCAGCAGCGCTGGCGGACTAGCAAGGGGTGAGCAGTTCTTC.

The gene calls are TRBV6-1 and TRBJ1-2, with 9 nucleotides matching TRBD1. V shed 5 bases and J 5 bases; nucleotides not matched to a gene: 6. The CDR3 is 14 amino acids. The germline V gene has CDR1 MNHNS and CDR2 SASEGT. The DNA for the CDR3 is TGTGCCAGCAGTCTCCGGGACAGGGCTTATGGCTACACCTTC. Translating gives CASSLRDRAYGYTF.

The chain recombines TRBV5-1 with TRBJ1-4, with D tentatively TRBD1 (5 bases). CDR1 SGHRS and CDR2 YFSETQ come from the germline V gene. Trimming took off 4 bases at V and 6 bases at J, with 10 bases between the two ends. This CDR3 has 13 residues. CDR3 amino acids: CASSPPGHEKLFF. CDR3 coding DNA: TGCGCCAGCAGCCCGCCGGGACATGAAAAACTGTTTTTT. Together with reference TRBV5-1 and TRBJ1-4, the CDR3 gives the full variable domain: KAGVTQTPRYLIKTRGQQVTLSCSPISGHRSVSWYQQTPGQGLQFLFEYFSETQRNKGNFPGRFSGRQFSNSRSEMNVSTLELGDSALYLCASSPPGHEKLFFGSGTQLSVL.

The CDR3: CASSFSGGVGNQPQHF. CDR3 nucleotides: TGTGCCAGCAGTTTTTCCGGGGGCGTAGGGAATCAGCCCCAGCATTTT. V and J are TRBV28 and TRBJ1-5; D may be TRBD1 (6 bases). This CDR3 has 16 residues. CDR1 and CDR2 (germline): MDHEN, SYDVKM. V dropped 3 bases and J dropped 4 bases, with 16 bases sitting between them.

The genes are TRBV11-2 and TRBJ2-5, with 11 positions matching TRBD1. The J call may be mistaken, given a closer DNA end match to TRBJ2-7. This CDR3 has 16 amino acids. Germline values: CDR1 SGHAT, CDR2 FQNNGV. The DNA of the CDR3 is TGTGCCAGCAGCTTAGAGTGGACAGGGGGCGCTTACGAGCAGTACTTC. It encodes CASSLEWTGGAYEQYF.

This clone was picked up one time. The chain combines TRBV5-8 with TRBJ1-6; possibly TRBD1 for D (6 bases). Between the trimmed V and J ends, which lost 2 bases and 10 bases, there was a span of 13 bases. This CDR3 has 14 residues. Per germline, CDR1 SGHTS and CDR2 YDEGEE. CDR3 DNA: TGTGCCAGCAGCTTACGGGGGCTGGACTCACCCCTCCACTTT. It translates to CASSLRGLDSPLHF.

The chain has TRBV6-5 and TRBJ1-1, with D possibly TRBD1 on 5 matching bases. Germline loops: CDR1 MNHEY, CDR2 SVGAGI. This CDR3 comprises 12 residues. Between the trimmed V and J ends, which lost 6 bases and 7 bases, there was a span of 12 bases. The CDR3 reads CASRAGLDEAFF. CDR3 nucleotide sequence: TGTGCCAGCAGGGCAGGGCTGGATGAAGCTTTCTTT.

This chain joins TRBV5-1 and TRBJ2-3; D ambiguous. Trimming shortened V by 3 bases and J by 1 base, and 9 bases separated the two germline ends. CDR3 size: 14 residues. From germline, CDR1 is SGHRS and CDR2 YFSETQ. The CDR3 protein is CASSSKGGTDTQYF. The CDR3 DNA reads TGCGCCAGCAGCTCGAAGGGCGGCACAGATACGCAGTATTTT.

This sequence joins TRBV11-2 and TRBJ2-1, with 9 bases identical to TRBD2. From germline, CDR1 is SGHAT and CDR2 FQNNGV. This CDR3 is built from 16 residues. The ends lost 2 bases at V and 7 bases at J; junction bases unmatched: 9. CDR3 sequence: CASSLLAGGSRNEQFF. In nucleotides, the CDR3 is TGTGCCAGCAGCTTACTTGCGGGGGGGAGTCGGAATGAGCAGTTCTTC.

This chain uses TRBV18 with TRBJ1-1, with no clear D. Trimming pared 3 bases from V and 1 base from J, leaving 15 bases between. The CDR3 has 16 amino acids. Germline V gene sequence: CDR1 KGHSH, CDR2 LQKENI. CDR3 in amino acids: CASSPSIWAENTEAFF. The CDR3 bases are TGTGCCAGCTCACCTTCTATTTGGGCCGAGAACACTGAAGCTTTCTTT.

The gene calls are TRBV29-1 and TRBJ2-5, with a possible D match to TRBD2 (5 bases). This CDR3 spans 14 amino acids. V was shortened by 6 bases and J by 1 base, with 15 bases between the two germline ends. The V gene's germline CDR1 is SQVTM and CDR2 ANQGSEA. The CDR3 spells CSVPWAGPQETQYF. The CDR3 coding sequence is TGCAGCGTCCCCTGGGCGGGCCCCCAAGAGACCCAGTACTTC.

The chain carries TRBV19 and TRBJ1-1, with a weak D call TRBD1 (5 bases). CDR1 is LNHDA, CDR2 SQIVND, per germline (reference sequence). The CDR3 length is 15 residues. V was trimmed by 7 bases and J by 1 base, leaving 16 bases between them. CDR3 coding DNA: TGTGCCAGTATAGGGGTTAGGGCCCCGAACACTGAAGCTTTCTTT. Amino acids: CASIGVRAPNTEAFF.

The chain links TRBV7-2 to TRBJ1-1; perhaps TRBD1 as D (5 bases). V gave up 5 bases and J gave up 1 base, with 11 bases separating them. Germline CDR1 is SGHTA and CDR2 is FQGNSA. This CDR3 has 14 amino acids. The CDR3 DNA is TGTGCCAGCAGCCGGGACGGATGGAACACTGAAGCTTTCTTT. This gives the protein CASSRDGWNTEAFF. The full variable domain, in which reference TRBV7-2 and TRBJ1-1 provide the parts outside the CDR3, is GAGVSQSPSNKVTEKGKDVELRCDPISGHTALYWYRQSLGQGLEFLIYFQGNSAPDKSGLPSDRFSAERTGGSVSTLTIQRTQQEDSAVYLCASSRDGWNTEAFFGQGTRLTVV.

This chain uses TRBV11-2 with TRBJ2-3; D is tentatively TRBD1 or TRBD2 (5 bases each). With 1 base removed from V and 3 bases from J, the gap between germline ends came to 14 bases. The CDR3 length is 16 residues. Germline V gene data show CDR1 as SGHAT and CDR2 as FQNNGV. DNA for the CDR3: TGTGCCAGCAGCTTAGGACGAGGGGTTTTAACAGATACGCAGTATTTT. Protein product: CASSLGRGVLTDTQYF.

V gene TRBV5-1 combines with J gene TRBJ2-7; D gene unclear. There are 16 residues in the CDR3. Between the trimmed V and J ends, which lost 2 bases and 2 bases, there was a span of 17 bases. Germline V gene lookup returns CDR1 SGHRS and CDR2 YFSETQ. CDR3 sequence (DNA): TGCGCCAGCAGCTTAGAAAGCCAGGAGTTAACCTACGAGCAGTACTTC. Its translation: CASSLESQELTYEQYF. Combining the CDR3 with reference TRBV5-1 and TRBJ2-7 gives the whole variable domain KAGVTQTPRYLIKTRGQQVTLSCSPISGHRSVSWYQQTPGQGLQFLFEYFSETQRNKGNFPGRFSGRQFSNSRSEMNVSTLELGDSALYLCASSLESQELTYEQYFGPGTRLTVT.

This clone is categorized as medium-sized. This CDR3 reads CASPDRGLAKNIQYF. The CDR3 bases are TGTGCCAGTCCAGACAGGGGGCTAGCCAAAAACATTCAGTACTTC. V is TRBV19 and J is TRBJ2-4, with 10 bases aligning to TRBD1. V was clipped by 8 bases and J by 0 bases; unmatched bases: 4. The CDR3 runs 15 residues. In germline, CDR1 is LNHDA, CDR2 SQIVND (reference sequence).

The gene calls are TRBV6-1 and TRBJ2-7; D tentatively reads TRBD1 or TRBD2 (5 bases each). Trimming stripped 6 bases from V and 1 base from J, with 13 bases between. CDR3 length: 14 residues. Per the germline V gene, CDR1 is MNHNS and CDR2 is SASEGT. The CDR3 loop is CASSIGTESYEQYF. DNA of the CDR3: TGTGCCAGCAGCATTGGGACCGAGTCCTACGAGCAGTACTTC.

The gene calls are TRBV19 and TRBJ1-2; tentative D call: TRBD1 (5 bases). Germline CDR1 is LNHDA and CDR2 is SQIVND (reference sequence). Between the trimmed V and J ends, which lost 4 bases and 4 bases, there was a span of 13 bases. The CDR3 is made up of 14 amino acids. The CDR3 sequence is CASSKPPGGYGYTF. DNA of the CDR3: TGTGCCAGTAGTAAACCACCGGGGGGCTATGGCTACACCTTC.

This chain connects TRBV6-5 to TRBJ2-5, with D possibly being TRBD1 or TRBD2 (5 bases each). The germline V gene has CDR1 MNHEY and CDR2 SVGAGI. CDR3 length: 15 amino acids. Trimming took off 1 base at V and 5 bases at J, with 14 bases between the two ends. The CDR3 sequence is CASSYFGSRGETQYF. The CDR3, as DNA: TGTGCCAGCAGTTACTTCGGCTCGAGGGGCGAGACCCAGTACTTC.

Only a few counts were recorded for this clone. Other DNA sequences within the sample encode an identical CDR3. The chain's CDR3 is CASSYLRTGNQPQHF. CDR3 sequence (DNA): TGTGCCAGCAGTTACCTACGGACAGGCAATCAGCCCCAGCATTTT. The chain employs TRBV6-6 and TRBJ1-5, with D perhaps TRBD1 (6 bases). Looked up from germline, CDR1 is MNHNY and CDR2 is SVGAGI (reference sequence). Trimming left V 2 bases short and J 2 bases short, with 10 bases between. This CDR3 region has 15 residues.

V usage is TRBV6-5 and J usage is TRBJ2-2; D could derive from TRBD1 or TRBD2 (5 bases each). The length of the CDR3 is 13 residues. V dropped 2 bases and J dropped 6 bases, with 7 bases sitting between them. Germline CDR1 MNHEY, CDR2 SVGAGI. The CDR3 DNA follows: TGTGCCAGCAGTTACCAGGGAGCCGGGGAGCTGTTTTTT. Translation gives CASSYQGAGELFF.

This chain uses TRBV10-2 with TRBJ1-6; 7 nucleotides agree with TRBD1. CDR1 and CDR2 (germline): WSHSY, SAAADI. Germline trimming cut 0 bases from V and 14 bases from J; bases unmatched to any gene: 13. This CDR3 contains 16 residues. As DNA, the CDR3 is TGCGCCAGCAGTGAGTCGGGACAGACCGGCCAATTATCCCTCCACTTT. The encoded protein is CASSESGQTGQLSLHF.

The V and J genes are TRBV7-8 and TRBJ1-6; no clear D. The germline V and J ends were trimmed by 0 bases and 3 bases, with 6 bases remaining between them. Germline loops: CDR1 SGHVS, CDR2 FQNEAQ. There are 15 residues in the CDR3. The CDR3 region is CASSLALGYNSPLHF. DNA for the CDR3: TGTGCCAGCAGCTTAGCGCTAGGCTATAATTCACCCCTCCACTTT.

In this sample, this clone turned up a few times. The J gene is TRBJ2-5, the V gene TRBV2; no reliable D call. The J call may be mistaken, given a closer DNA end match to TRBJ2-7. The germline gives CDR1 SNHLY, CDR2 FYNNEI. The CDR3 is 12 residues long. For the CDR3, the DNA is TGTGCCAGCACTAGACTCACCTACGAGCAGTACTTC. Protein product: CASTRLTYEQYF.

V gene TRBV5-4 combines with J gene TRBJ1-1; tentative D call: TRBD1 (6 bases). Germline V gene sequence: CDR1 SGHNT, CDR2 YYREEE (reference sequence). V lost 4 bases, J lost 4 bases, and 17 bases lay in between. The CDR3 totals 15 residues. CDR3 nucleotides: TGTGCCAGCAGCGGGAAACAGGGCTACGGCACTGAAGCTTTCTTT. As protein: CASSGKQGYGTEAFF.

The table lists this clone with many counts. The chain couples TRBV2 to TRBJ2-7; the match to TRBD2 covers 8 bases. V was clipped by 7 bases and J by 3 bases; unmatched bases: 5. From germline, CDR1 is SNHLY and CDR2 FYNNEI. The CDR3 consists of 13 residues. CDR3 in DNA: TGTGCCAGCAACCCCGGGGGGGTCTACGAGCAGTACTTC. This sequence encodes CASNPGGVYEQYF.

The J gene is TRBJ1-1, the V gene TRBV5-1; possibly TRBD1 for D (6 bases). CDR1 is SGHRS and CDR2 is YFSETQ in the germline V gene. V lost 4 bases to trimming and J lost 3 bases, with 19 bases between them. The CDR3 loop spans 16 amino acids. The CDR3 region has the DNA TGCGCCAGCAGCCGTAAGGGGGGAGGGCCTGACACTGAAGCTTTCTTT. Translated, it gives CASSRKGGGPDTEAFF.